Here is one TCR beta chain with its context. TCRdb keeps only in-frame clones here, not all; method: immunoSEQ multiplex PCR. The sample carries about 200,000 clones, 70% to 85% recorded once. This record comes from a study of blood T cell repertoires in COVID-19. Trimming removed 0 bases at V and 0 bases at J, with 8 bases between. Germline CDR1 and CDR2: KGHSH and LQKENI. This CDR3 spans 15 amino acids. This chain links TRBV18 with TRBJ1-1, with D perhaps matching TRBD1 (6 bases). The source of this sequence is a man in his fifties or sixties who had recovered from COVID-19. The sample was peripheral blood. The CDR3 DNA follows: TGTGCCAGCTCACCACCACAGGGCATGAACACTGAAGCTTTCTTT. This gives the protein CASSPPQGMNTEAFF.